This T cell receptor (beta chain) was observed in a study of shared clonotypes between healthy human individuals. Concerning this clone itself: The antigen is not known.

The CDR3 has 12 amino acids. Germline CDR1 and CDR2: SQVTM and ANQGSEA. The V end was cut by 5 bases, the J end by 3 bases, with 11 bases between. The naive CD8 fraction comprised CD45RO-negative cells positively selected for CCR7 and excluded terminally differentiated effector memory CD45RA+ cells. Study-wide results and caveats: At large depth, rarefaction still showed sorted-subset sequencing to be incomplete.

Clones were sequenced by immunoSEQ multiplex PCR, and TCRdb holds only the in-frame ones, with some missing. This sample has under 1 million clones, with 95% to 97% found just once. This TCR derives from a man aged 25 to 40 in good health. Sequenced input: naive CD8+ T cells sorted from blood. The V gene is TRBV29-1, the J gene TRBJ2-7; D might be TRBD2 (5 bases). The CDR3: CSVRIRDYEQYF. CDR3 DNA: TGCAGCGTTCGGATCCGGGACTACGAGCAGTACTTC.